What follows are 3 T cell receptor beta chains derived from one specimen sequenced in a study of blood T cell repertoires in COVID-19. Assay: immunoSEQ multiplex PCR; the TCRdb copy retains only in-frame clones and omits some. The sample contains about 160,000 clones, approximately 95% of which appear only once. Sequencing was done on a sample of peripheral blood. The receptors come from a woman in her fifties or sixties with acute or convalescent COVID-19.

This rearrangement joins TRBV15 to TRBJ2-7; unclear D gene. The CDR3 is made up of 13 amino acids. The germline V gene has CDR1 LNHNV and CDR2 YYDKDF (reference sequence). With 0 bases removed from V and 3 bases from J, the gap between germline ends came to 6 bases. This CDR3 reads CATSRDHFYEQYF. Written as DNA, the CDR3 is TGTGCCACCAGCAGAGATCATTTCTACGAGCAGTACTTC.

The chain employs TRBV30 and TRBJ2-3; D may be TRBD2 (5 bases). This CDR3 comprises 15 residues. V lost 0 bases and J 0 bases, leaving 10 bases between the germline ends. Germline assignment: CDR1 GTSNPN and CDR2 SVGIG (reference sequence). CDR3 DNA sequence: TGTGCCTGGAGTGTACCATGGACTAGCACAGATACGCAGTATTTT. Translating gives CAWSVPWTSTDTQYF. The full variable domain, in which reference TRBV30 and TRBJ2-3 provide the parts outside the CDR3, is SQTIHQWPATLVQPVGSPLSLECTVEGTSNPNLYWYRQAAGRGLQLLFYSVGIGQISSEVPQNLSASRPQDRQFILSSKKLLLSDSGFYLCAWSVPWTSTDTQYFGPGTRLTVL.

CDR3 amino acids: CSVDQGGTEAFF. CDR3 bases: TGCAGCGTGGACCAGGGAGGCACTGAAGCTTTCTTT. V is TRBV29-1 and J is TRBJ1-1; D is possibly TRBD1 (5 bases). Trimming left V 6 bases short and J 4 bases short, with 12 bases between. The germline gives CDR1 SQVTM, CDR2 ANQGSEA. This CDR3 comprises 12 residues.